These T cell receptor beta chains were read from a single sample in a study of T cells after yellow fever vaccination. One entry per CDR3 protein results from TCRdb running MiXCR on the 5' RACE reads. Found here are hundreds of thousands of distinct CDR3 sequences, about 13% of them singletons; the top ten hold 11% to 15%. The starting material was PBMCs, obtained on the day of the yellow fever booster vaccination. These receptors were collected from a man aged 25-45 years who received the YFV17D yellow fever vaccine. CDR3s include the opening cysteine and the closing phenylalanine or tryptophan. Each record gives: D gene, CDR3 length, clone size, V gene, J gene, CDR3 protein, CDR3 DNA. D genes are given only for firm matches. Size is omitted from some rows. Given values are once, few, many or a class for expanded clones.

d_gene: -
len: 13
abundance: few
v_gene: TRBV12-3/TRBV12-4
j_gene: TRBJ1-5
CDR3aa: CASSLEQFQPQHF
CDR3nt: TGTGCCAGCAGTTTAGAACAGTTTCAGCCCCAGCATTTT

d_gene: -
len: 14
abundance: few
v_gene: TRBV10-3
j_gene: TRBJ1-5
CDR3aa: CAIRAGGGNQPQHF
CDR3nt: TGTGCCATACGAGCCGGAGGGGGCAATCAGCCCCAGCATTTT

d_gene: -
len: 12
abundance: few
v_gene: TRBV20-1
j_gene: TRBJ1-2
CDR3aa: CSDTQGLYGYTF
CDR3nt: TGCAGTGATACGCAGGGGCTTTATGGCTACACCTTC

d_gene: TRBD1
len: 13
abundance: -
v_gene: TRBV5-4
j_gene: TRBJ1-2
CDR3aa: CASTPGQGQGYTF
CDR3nt: TGTGCCAGCACCCCGGGACAGGGCCAGGGCTACACCTTC

d_gene: -
len: 15
abundance: many
v_gene: TRBV6-2/TRBV6-3
j_gene: TRBJ2-6
CDR3aa: CASSFPHSGANVLTF
CDR3nt: TGTGCCAGCAGTTTCCCCCACTCTGGGGCCAACGTCCTGACTTTC

d_gene: TRBD1
len: 16
abundance: -
v_gene: TRBV15
j_gene: TRBJ1-2
CDR3aa: CATSRDRGGQGSGYTF
CDR3nt: TGTGCCACCAGCAGAGATCGGGGAGGACAGGGCAGTGGCTACACCTTC

d_gene: TRBD2
len: 17
abundance: few
v_gene: TRBV7-9
j_gene: TRBJ2-1
CDR3aa: CASSIRLAGAQGNEQFF
CDR3nt: TGTGCCAGCAGCATCAGACTAGCGGGGGCGCAGGGCAATGAGCAGTTCTTC

d_gene: TRBD2
len: 18
abundance: few
v_gene: TRBV11-2
j_gene: TRBJ2-3
CDR3aa: CASSSASGRTWSTDTQYF
CDR3nt: TGTGCCAGCAGCTCGGCTAGCGGGAGGACGTGGAGCACAGATACGCAGTATTTT

d_gene: -
len: 12
abundance: -
v_gene: TRBV5-1
j_gene: TRBJ1-1
CDR3aa: CASGDRPPGAFF
CDR3nt: TGCGCCAGCGGCGACAGGCCCCCGGGGGCTTTCTTT

d_gene: TRBD1
len: 15
abundance: -
v_gene: TRBV12-3/TRBV12-4
j_gene: TRBJ2-2
CDR3aa: CASSLGQVATGELFF
CDR3nt: TGTGCCAGCAGTTTGGGACAGGTGGCCACCGGGGAGCTGTTTTTT

d_gene: -
len: 14
abundance: few
v_gene: TRBV20-1
j_gene: TRBJ1-2
CDR3aa: CSASLAAPRVGYTF
CDR3nt: TGCAGTGCTAGCTTGGCAGCCCCGAGAGTTGGCTACACCTTC

d_gene: TRBD2
len: 14
abundance: few
v_gene: TRBV29-1
j_gene: TRBJ2-1
CDR3aa: CSVVGLAGADEQFF
CDR3nt: TGCAGCGTTGTGGGACTAGCGGGAGCTGATGAGCAGTTCTTC

d_gene: -
len: 17
abundance: few
v_gene: TRBV15
j_gene: TRBJ1-6
CDR3aa: CATSSVTLTPKNSPLHF
CDR3nt: TGTGCCACCAGCAGTGTTACCTTGACACCAAAGAATTCACCCCTCCACTTT

d_gene: TRBD1
len: 14
abundance: -
v_gene: TRBV2
j_gene: TRBJ2-7
CDR3aa: CASSDRDRDYEQYF
CDR3nt: TGTGCCAGCAGCGACCGGGACAGAGACTACGAGCAGTACTTC

d_gene: TRBD1
len: 16
abundance: -
v_gene: TRBV7-3
j_gene: TRBJ2-2
CDR3aa: CASSPRQGGDTGELFF
CDR3nt: TGTGCCAGCAGCCCACGACAGGGGGGAGACACCGGGGAGCTGTTTTTT

d_gene: -
len: 17
abundance: few
v_gene: TRBV11-2
j_gene: TRBJ1-1
CDR3aa: CASSLERSTLVLTEAFF
CDR3nt: TGTGCCAGCAGCTTAGAGAGGAGCACTTTAGTTCTCACTGAAGCTTTCTTT

d_gene: TRBD2
len: 13
abundance: -
v_gene: TRBV20-1
j_gene: TRBJ2-1
CDR3aa: CSATSGLINEQFF
CDR3nt: TGCAGTGCGACTAGCGGGCTAATCAATGAGCAGTTCTTC

d_gene: -
len: 16
abundance: -
v_gene: TRBV19
j_gene: TRBJ1-1
CDR3aa: CASSIFGQMGGTEAFF
CDR3nt: TGTGCCAGTAGTATCTTTGGACAGATGGGAGGAACTGAAGCTTTCTTT

d_gene: TRBD1
len: 20
abundance: -
v_gene: TRBV9
j_gene: TRBJ2-2
CDR3aa: CASSAFLTGTGGANTGELFF
CDR3nt: TGTGCCAGCAGCGCGTTTTTAACCGGGACAGGGGGCGCAAACACCGGGGAGCTGTTTTTT

d_gene: -
len: 13
abundance: -
v_gene: TRBV9
j_gene: TRBJ1-2
CDR3aa: CASSGGLNYGYTF
CDR3nt: TGTGCCAGCAGCGGGGGGCTTAACTATGGCTACACCTTC

d_gene: -
len: 11
abundance: few
v_gene: TRBV29-1
j_gene: TRBJ1-1
CDR3aa: CSVDRYTEAFF
CDR3nt: TGCAGCGTTGACAGGTACACTGAAGCTTTCTTT

d_gene: TRBD2
len: 13
abundance: -
v_gene: TRBV29-1
j_gene: TRBJ2-2
CDR3aa: CSGSGRALGELFF
CDR3nt: TGCAGCGGTAGCGGGAGGGCCTTAGGGGAGCTGTTTTTT

d_gene: -
len: 15
abundance: few
v_gene: TRBV28
j_gene: TRBJ2-2
CDR3aa: CASSPPDKNTGELFF
CDR3nt: TGTGCCAGCAGTCCCCCGGACAAGAACACCGGGGAGCTGTTTTTT

d_gene: TRBD1
len: 16
abundance: few
v_gene: TRBV7-2
j_gene: TRBJ2-7
CDR3aa: CASSNFGTGGAYEQYF
CDR3nt: TGTGCCAGCAGCAATTTCGGGACAGGAGGGGCCTACGAGCAGTACTTC

d_gene: -
len: 15
abundance: -
v_gene: TRBV7-2
j_gene: TRBJ2-3
CDR3aa: CASSLGDSQWSTQYF
CDR3nt: TGTGCCAGCAGCTTAGGGGACTCCCAGTGGAGTACGCAGTATTTT

d_gene: TRBD2
len: 12
abundance: -
v_gene: TRBV30
j_gene: TRBJ2-1
CDR3aa: CAWTRVRGEQFF
CDR3nt: TGTGCCTGGACCCGCGTGCGGGGGGAGCAGTTCTTC

d_gene: TRBD2
len: 18
abundance: few
v_gene: TRBV20-1
j_gene: TRBJ2-7
CDR3aa: CSAKPGLAGGRGFYEQYF
CDR3nt: TGCAGTGCTAAACCGGGACTAGCGGGGGGGAGGGGCTTTTACGAGCAGTACTTC

d_gene: TRBD1
len: 16
abundance: -
v_gene: TRBV12-3/TRBV12-4
j_gene: TRBJ1-4
CDR3aa: CASSLGHRGINEKLFF
CDR3nt: TGTGCCAGCAGTTTGGGCCACAGGGGGATTAATGAAAAACTGTTTTTT

d_gene: -
len: 15
abundance: -
v_gene: TRBV20-1
j_gene: TRBJ2-3
CDR3aa: CSADGEGRSTDTQYF
CDR3nt: TGCAGTGCAGATGGTGAGGGGAGAAGCACAGATACGCAGTATTTT

d_gene: TRBD2
len: 14
abundance: -
v_gene: TRBV6-2/TRBV6-3
j_gene: TRBJ2-5
CDR3aa: CASLRLAPQETQYF
CDR3nt: TGTGCCAGCCTCCGACTAGCGCCTCAAGAGACCCAGTACTTC

d_gene: -
len: 14
abundance: few
v_gene: TRBV7-9
j_gene: TRBJ1-1
CDR3aa: CASSFLGPVTEAFF
CDR3nt: TGTGCCAGCAGCTTCCTAGGGCCGGTCACTGAAGCTTTCTTT

d_gene: -
len: 15
abundance: few
v_gene: TRBV4-3
j_gene: TRBJ1-1
CDR3aa: CASSQDAGRNTEAFF
CDR3nt: TGCGCCAGCAGCCAAGATGCAGGGCGGAACACTGAAGCTTTCTTT

d_gene: TRBD2
len: 20
abundance: -
v_gene: TRBV24-1
j_gene: TRBJ2-7
CDR3aa: CARDRTGTSGRGPLSYEQYF
CDR3nt: TGTGCCAGAGACCGGACCGGGACTAGCGGGAGGGGCCCGCTGAGTTACGAGCAGTACTTC

d_gene: -
len: 13
abundance: few
v_gene: TRBV15
j_gene: TRBJ2-3
CDR3aa: CATSRDRLAIQYF
CDR3nt: TGTGCCACCAGCAGAGATCGGCTAGCAATCCAGTATTTT

d_gene: -
len: 16
abundance: few
v_gene: TRBV6-5
j_gene: TRBJ1-1
CDR3aa: CASSYNPYGMNTEAFF
CDR3nt: TGTGCCAGCAGTTATAATCCGTATGGGATGAACACTGAAGCTTTCTTT

d_gene: TRBD2
len: 16
abundance: few
v_gene: TRBV15
j_gene: TRBJ2-1
CDR3aa: CATSRDGLATYNEQFF
CDR3nt: TGTGCCACCAGCAGAGACGGACTAGCGACTTACAATGAGCAGTTCTTC

d_gene: TRBD2
len: 15
abundance: -
v_gene: TRBV20-1
j_gene: TRBJ2-1
CDR3aa: CSARGGRGTYNEQFF
CDR3nt: TGCAGTGCTCGCGGCGGGAGGGGAACCTACAATGAGCAGTTCTTC

d_gene: TRBD2
len: 15
abundance: -
v_gene: TRBV6-5
j_gene: TRBJ2-2
CDR3aa: CASSYVLAGAGELFF
CDR3nt: TGTGCCAGCAGTTACGTACTAGCGGGAGCCGGGGAGCTGTTTTTT

d_gene: TRBD2
len: 13
abundance: -
v_gene: TRBV19
j_gene: TRBJ2-1
CDR3aa: CASSIVREGEQFF
CDR3nt: TGTGCCAGTAGTATAGTTAGGGAGGGTGAGCAGTTCTTC

d_gene: TRBD1
len: 14
abundance: -
v_gene: TRBV12-3/TRBV12-4
j_gene: TRBJ1-1
CDR3aa: CASRPGQGGTEAFF
CDR3nt: TGTGCCAGCAGACCCGGACAGGGGGGCACTGAAGCTTTCTTT

d_gene: TRBD2
len: 15
abundance: -
v_gene: TRBV6-4
j_gene: TRBJ2-1
CDR3aa: CASSDGTSLRNEQFF
CDR3nt: TGTGCCAGCAGTGATGGGACTAGTTTAAGAAATGAGCAGTTCTTC

d_gene: TRBD2
len: 18
abundance: -
v_gene: TRBV29-1
j_gene: TRBJ2-3
CDR3aa: CSVEDVKGLVVFADTQYF
CDR3nt: TGCAGCGTTGAAGATGTGAAGGGACTAGTGGTTTTTGCAGATACGCAGTATTTT

d_gene: TRBD1
len: 17
abundance: few
v_gene: TRBV10-2
j_gene: TRBJ2-1
CDR3aa: CASSGGPGQGEVDEQFF
CDR3nt: TGCGCCAGCAGTGGAGGCCCAGGACAGGGCGAGGTGGATGAGCAGTTCTTC